Following are 27 T cell receptor beta chains from one sample sequenced in a study of breast tumors, draining lymph nodes, adjacent tissues. TCRdb analysed the multiplex PCR reads with MiXCR anew, one entry per CDR3 protein. The sample lists about 80,000 distinct CDR3 sequences, approximately 19% seen once, with roughly 2.4% in the top ten. Axillary draining lymph nodes of breast cancer patients supplied the node samples. Sequencing was carried out using axillary lymph node tissue. The receptors were gathered from a female donor with breast cancer. Some clones in this sample may be carry-over from other donors' samples.

This clonotype showed up many times. The chain combines TRBV6-5 with TRBJ2-7; 8 bases are shared with TRBD1. This CDR3 spans 15 amino acids. V lost 10 bases and J lost 1; bases outside the gene matches: 12. In germline, CDR1 is MNHEY, CDR2 SVGAGI. CDR3 bases: TGTGCCACCGCCGTTCGACAGGGGTCTTCCTACGAGCAGTACTTC. This codes for CATAVRQGSSYEQYF.

This clonotype was seen ten or more times. At one boundary the junction diverges from the germline segment, which might be a read error. The chain uses TRBV2 and TRBJ2-5, with 14 nucleotides matching TRBD2. CDR1 is SNHLY and CDR2 is FYNNEI in the germline V gene. The length of the CDR3 is 13 residues. As DNA, the CDR3 is TGTGCCAGCAGTGAAGGGACTAGCGGGAGGTATTGCTTC. It codes for CASSEGTSGRYCF.

This clonotype was seen ten or more times. The chain's CDR3 is CASSTPGADTQYF. As DNA, the CDR3 is TGTGCCAGCAGCACGCCCGGGGCAGATACGCAGTATTTT. The chain links TRBV7-2 to TRBJ2-3; TRBD2 is a possible D gene (5 bases). Germline V gives CDR1 SGHTA, CDR2 FQGNSA. This CDR3 is 13 amino acids long. V was pared by 5 bases and J by 4 bases, with 10 bases between.

The rearrangement joins TRBV20-1 to TRBJ1-1; 7 nucleotides agree with TRBD1. The germline CDR1 and CDR2 sequences are DFQATT and SNEGSKA (reference sequence). The CDR3 runs 13 residues. V trimming: 5 bases; J trimming: 4 bases; junction bases outside the gene matches: 7. The CDR3 DNA sequence: TGCAGTGCTCCAAAAACAGGGGCCACTGAAGCTTTCTTT. It is translated as CSAPKTGATEAFF.

This clonotype was counted at least ten times. The chain recombines TRBV5-1 with TRBJ2-7, with 14 bases matching TRBD2. Germline values: CDR1 SGHRS, CDR2 YFSETQ. The CDR3 contains 16 residues. J was trimmed by 3 bases and V by 0 bases; bases with no gene match: 2. The CDR3 DNA sequence: TGCGCCAGCAGCTTGGGAGGGACTAGCGGGAGCTACGAGCAGTACTTC. It specifies CASSLGGTSGSYEQYF.

In its sample, this clonotype was seen many times. The chain joins TRBV19 to TRBJ2-2; 7 bases are shared with TRBD2. The length of the CDR3 is 15 residues. In germline, CDR1 is LNHDA, CDR2 SQIVND (reference sequence). V lost 3 bases, J lost 4 bases, and 5 bases stayed unmatched. CDR3: CASSMREQGTGELFF. The CDR3 DNA is TGTGCCAGTAGTATGCGGGAGCAGGGCACCGGGGAGCTGTTTTTT. The full variable domain, completed using reference TRBV19 and TRBJ2-2, is DGGITQSPKYLFRKEGQNVTLSCEQNLNHDAMYWYRQDPGQGLRLIYYSQIVNDFQKGDIAEGYSVSREKKESFPLTVTSAQKNPTAFYLCASSMREQGTGELFFGEGSRLTVL.

This clonotype was seen ten or more times. This chain connects TRBV14 to TRBJ2-1; D is undetermined. With 3 bases removed from V and 9 bases from J, the gap between germline ends came to 12 bases. The CDR3 covers 13 residues. Per the germline V gene, CDR1 is SGHDN and CDR2 is FVKESK. The CDR3 region is CASSHTSSAEQFF. CDR3 sequence (DNA): TGTGCCAGCAGCCATACCTCATCCGCTGAGCAGTTCTTC.

Ten or more counts support this clonotype. The J gene is TRBJ2-1, the V gene TRBV6-4; TRBD1 is a possible D gene (6 bases). The CDR3 spans 15 residues. V lost 6 bases and J 6 bases, leaving 18 bases between the germline ends. Germline loops: CDR1 MRHNA, CDR2 SNTAGT. The DNA of the CDR3 is TGTGCCAGCAGCGAATACCGGGACAACCTCAATGAGCAGTTCTTC. Amino acid sequence: CASSEYRDNLNEQFF.

The sample holds many counts of this clonotype. The rearrangement uses TRBV6-5 and TRBJ2-5; unclear D gene. V was clipped by 0 bases and J by 5 bases, with 7 bases between them. Germline CDR1 MNHEY, CDR2 SVGAGI. The length of the CDR3 is 13 residues. The CDR3, as DNA: TGTGCCAGCAGTTACTCGTGGAAGGAGACCCAGTACTTC. It specifies CASSYSWKETQYF.

There are many counts of this clonotype. The genes are TRBV27 and TRBJ1-2; D perhaps matches TRBD1 (6 bases). The CDR3 covers 13 residues. Germline V lookup: CDR1 MNHEY, CDR2 SMNVEV (reference sequence). V dropped 6 bases and J dropped 8 bases, with 16 bases sitting between them. This CDR3 is CASRGVGALGYTF. The CDR3 bases are TGTGCCAGCAGGGGTGTGGGGGCACTAGGCTACACCTTC.

In regard to this clonotype: A much larger clone lies a single base off, so this may be a read error. The CDR3 is CASSSDTTLTGGLFF. DNA of the CDR3: TGCGCCAGCAGCTCAGATACAACCCTCACCGGGGGGCTGTTTTTT. The rearrangement links TRBV5-1 to TRBJ2-2; D perhaps matches TRBD2 (6 bases). CDR1 SGHRS and CDR2 YFSETQ come from the germline V gene. The CDR3 contains 15 residues.

This clonotype was found many times. The CDR3: CASSLLQGRFGYNEQFF. The CDR3 DNA reads as TGTGCCAGCAGCTTGTTACAGGGTCGGTTTGGCTACAATGAGCAGTTCTTC. This chain connects TRBV5-5 to TRBJ2-1; perhaps TRBD1 as D (6 bases). Trimming took off 1 base at V and 3 bases at J, with 17 bases between the two ends. CDR1 is SGHKS and CDR2 is YYEKEE in the germline V gene (reference sequence). The CDR3 sequence is 17 residues long.

This clonotype appeared many times. V usage is TRBV11-1 and J usage is TRBJ2-7; D is unclear. In germline, CDR1 is SGHAT, CDR2 FQDESV (reference sequence). This CDR3 has 11 amino acids. Between the trimmed V and J ends, which lost 9 bases and 1 base, there was a span of 7 bases. In nucleotides, the CDR3 is TGTGCCAGTGGTATTTCCTACGAGCAGTACTTC. Translation: CASGISYEQYF.

This clonotype showed up many times. The chain carries TRBV10-3 and TRBJ2-1; no firm D call. The CDR3 has 15 residues. Trimming stripped 5 bases from V and 5 bases from J, with 16 bases between. CDR1 and CDR2 from the germline V gene are ENHRY and SYGVKD. The CDR3 is CAISPRRGSDNEQFF. The CDR3 DNA sequence: TGTGCCATCAGTCCCCGGCGAGGTTCAGACAATGAGCAGTTCTTC.

This clonotype was counted at least ten times. The rearrangement joins TRBV29-1 to TRBJ2-7; D perhaps matches TRBD1 (5 bases). Germline values: CDR1 SQVTM, CDR2 ANQGSEA. There are 10 residues in the CDR3. Trimming stripped 4 bases from V and 6 bases from J, with 7 bases between. CDR3 sequence reads: CSVGTGEQYF. The CDR3 region has the DNA TGCAGCGTTGGCACAGGCGAGCAGTACTTC.

The rearrangement joins TRBV12-3 or TRBV12-4 to TRBJ1-1; D remains ambiguous. The CDR3 has 13 residues. V dropped 2 bases and J dropped 5 bases, with 9 bases sitting between them. CDR3 residues: CASSLSGGTEAFF. The CDR3 nucleotides read TGTGCCAGCAGTTTATCGGGAGGGACTGAAGCTTTCTTT.

This clonotype was recorded many times. This chain connects TRBV7-2 to TRBJ2-3, with D uncertain. CDR1 is SGHTA, CDR2 FQGNSA, per germline. V gave up 4 bases and J gave up 2 bases, with 10 bases separating them. The CDR3 consists of 14 residues. Here the CDR3 reads CASSSQALTDTQYF. DNA for the CDR3: TGTGCCAGCAGCTCTCAGGCCCTCACAGATACGCAGTATTTT.

With respect to this clonotype: Just one base apart from a much larger clone, this may be a read error. This chain joins TRBV20-1 and TRBJ2-1; TRBD2 aligns across 13 bases. In germline, CDR1 is DFQATT, CDR2 SNEGSKA (reference sequence). The CDR3 totals 16 residues. CDR3 sequence reads: CSASPTSGRDYSEQFF. CDR3 coding DNA: TGCAGTGCTAGCCCTACTAGCGGGAGGGACTACAGTGAGCAGTTCTTC.

This clonotype showed up many times. The chain is built from TRBV5-5 and TRBJ1-3; no clear D. The V and J ends lost 2 bases and 0 bases respectively, with 6 bases between them. The CDR3 runs to 14 residues. The V gene's germline CDR1 is SGHKS and CDR2 YYEKEE (reference sequence). The CDR3 reads CASSFGSSGNTIYF. The DNA for the CDR3 is TGTGCCAGCAGCTTCGGGAGCTCTGGAAACACCATATATTTT.

As regards this clonotype: This may arise from a read error, as a much more abundant clone is one base away. It is likely a read error, because the conserved phenylalanine at the end of the CDR3 is missing. The J gene is TRBJ2-3, the V gene TRBV12-3 or TRBV12-4; 9 nucleotides match TRBD1. Unmatched junction bases numbered 7, after V lost 4 bases and J lost 2 bases. This CDR3 region has 16 residues. CDR3 sequence: CASSSPDRGATDTQYL. Written as DNA, the CDR3 is TGTGCCAGCAGTTCCCCGGACAGGGGAGCCACAGATACGCAGTATCTT.

This clonotype was counted at least ten times. The chain has TRBV3-1 and TRBJ2-1; D ambiguous. Germline CDR1 is LGHDT and CDR2 is YNNKEL (reference sequence). This CDR3 spans 12 amino acids. Trimming left V 1 base short and J 7 bases short, with 5 bases between. CDR3 nucleotides: TGTGCCAGCAGCCAAGGGCCAAATGAGCAGTTCTTC. Protein: CASSQGPNEQFF.

This clonotype was recorded at least ten times. This chain links TRBV2 with TRBJ1-5; maybe TRBD1 (5 bases). Germline V gene lookup returns CDR1 SNHLY and CDR2 FYNNEI. The CDR3 sequence is 13 residues long. V was cut by 3 bases and J by 6 bases, with 9 bases left in between. CDR3 protein: CASSDRGSQPQHF. As DNA, the CDR3 is TGTGCCAGCAGTGATAGGGGTAGTCAGCCCCAGCATTTT. Full variable domain (missing parts from reference TRBV2 and TRBJ1-5): EPEVTQTPSHQVTQMGQEVILRCVPISNHLYFYWYRQILGQKVEFLVSFYNNEISEKSEIFDDQFSVERPDGSNFTLKIRSTKLEDSAMYFCASSDRGSQPQHFGDGTRLSIL.

This clonotype has at least ten counts. The CDR3 loop reads CASSHTGRGSYEQYF. CDR3 nucleotides: TGTGCCAGCAGCCACACGGGACGGGGCTCTTACGAGCAGTACTTC. This chain uses TRBV5-8 with TRBJ2-7; D tentatively reads TRBD1 or TRBD2 (5 bases each). This CDR3 has 15 residues. Germline V CDR1 and CDR2: SGHTS, YDEGEE. V shed 4 bases and J shed 4 bases, with 18 bases lying between them.

The J gene is TRBJ2-5, the V gene TRBV28; D unclear. The CDR3 contains 14 residues. Germline CDR1 is MDHEN and CDR2 is SYDVKM. V was cut by 5 bases and J by 2 bases, with 12 bases left in between. As DNA, the CDR3 is TGTGCCAGCAGTCCGCCCCTGCGGCAAGAGACCCAGTACTTC. This sequence encodes CASSPPLRQETQYF.

This clonotype occurred a few times. The chain has TRBV9 and TRBJ2-3; tentative D call: TRBD2 (6 bases). The CDR3 has 17 amino acids. The V and J ends lost 4 bases and 4 bases respectively, with 22 bases between them. Germline V gives CDR1 SGDLS, CDR2 YYNGEE. The CDR3 here is CASSQQGLGGIADTQYF. The CDR3 DNA follows: TGTGCCAGCAGCCAACAAGGGTTGGGCGGGATAGCAGATACGCAGTATTTT. Complete variable domain (other parts from reference TRBV9 and TRBJ2-3): DSGVTQTPKHLITATGQRVTLRCSPRSGDLSVYWYQQSLDQGLQFLIQYYNGEERAKGNILERFSAQQFPDLHSELNLSSLELGDSALYFCASSQQGLGGIADTQYFGPGTRLTVL.

This clonotype was recorded many times. The gene calls are TRBV4-3 and TRBJ2-7, with D perhaps matching TRBD2 (6 bases). V was cut by 1 base and J by 3 bases, with 13 bases left in between. The germline V gene encodes CDR1 LGHNA and CDR2 YSLEER. The CDR3 runs 15 residues. The CDR3: CASSQGVRGNYEQYF. Written as DNA, the CDR3 is TGCGCCAGCAGCCAAGGGGTTCGCGGGAACTACGAGCAGTACTTC.

This clonotype has a count of ten or more. The rearrangement links TRBV12-3 or TRBV12-4 to TRBJ1-6; no clear D gene. The CDR3 has 15 amino acids. V lost 3 bases and J 7 bases, leaving 13 bases between the germline ends. This chain's CDR3 is CASSFTRSGNSPLHF. The CDR3 DNA reads as TGTGCCAGCAGTTTCACTCGCTCGGGGAATTCACCCCTCCACTTT.